Listed below are T cell receptor beta chains from one sample, sequenced in a study of cytomegalovirus exposure and HLA in healthy donors. Here immunoSEQ multiplex PCR was the method, and the copy in TCRdb shows in-frame clones only, minus some. The repertoire holds fewer than 150,000 clones, with around 73% as singletons. The specimen was PBMCs. All receptors derive from a human donor in good health. Both conserved end residues are part of each CDR3. The D gene is left open where the match is weak. Clone size, where shown, is once, few, many, or a class for clones that have expanded.

V gene	D gene	J gene	clone size	CDR3 protein	CDR3 DNA
TRBV29-1	TRBD1	TRBJ1-1	-	CSSSTGGNTEAFF	TGCAGCTCTTCGACAGGGGGCAACACTGAAGCTTTCTTT
TRBV30	-	TRBJ2-1	-	CAWSRLATNNEQFF	TGTGCCTGGAGTAGGCTAGCGACTAACAATGAGCAGTTCTTC
TRBV7-8	-	TRBJ1-5	-	CASSLGGGYGNQPQHF	TGTGCCAGCAGCTTAGGTGGAGGGTATGGCAATCAGCCCCAGCATTTT
TRBV7-9	TRBD1	TRBJ1-4	-	CASSRQGTNEKLFF	TGTGCCAGCAGCCGACAGGGGACTAATGAAAAACTGTTTTTT
TRBV21-1	-	TRBJ1-1	-	CASSRQPGQGAFF	TGTGCCAGCAGCCGCCAACCGGGACAGGGTGCTTTCTTT
TRBV6-1	TRBD2	TRBJ2-5	-	CASSEILAGGTETQYF	TGTGCCAGCAGTGAAATCTTAGCGGGGGGCACGGAGACCCAGTACTTC
TRBV6-1	TRBD1	TRBJ1-5	-	CASSEQQGTNQPQHF	TGTGCCAGCAGTGAACAACAGGGGACGAATCAGCCCCAGCATTTT
TRBV30	-	TRBJ2-5	-	CAWDQGNTGRETQYF	TGTGCCTGGGACCAGGGGAATACAGGGAGAGAGACCCAGTACTTC
TRBV6-6	-	TRBJ1-5	few	CASSYSIGEDQPQHF	TGTGCCAGCAGTTACTCGATTGGGGAGGATCAGCCCCAGCATTTT
TRBV10-1	-	TRBJ2-2	-	CATAGRNTGELFF	TGCGCCACCGCGGGACGGAACACCGGGGAGCTGTTTTTT
TRBV29-1	TRBD2	TRBJ2-5	-	CSVAWGRAPETQYF	TGCAGCGTTGCTTGGGGGAGGGCTCCAGAGACCCAGTACTTC
TRBV6-4	-	TRBJ1-6	-	CASSDSMGGDNSPLHF	TGTGCCAGCAGTGACTCGATGGGGGGAGATAATTCACCCCTCCACTTT
TRBV7-9	TRBD1	TRBJ1-1	few	CASSSDIKGQGNTEAFF	TGTGCCAGCAGCTCCGATATAAAGGGACAGGGGAACACTGAAGCTTTCTTT
TRBV5-6	-	TRBJ2-1	-	CASSFDSSYNEQFF	TGTGCCAGCAGCTTTGATAGTTCCTACAATGAGCAGTTCTTC
TRBV12-5	TRBD2	TRBJ2-1	-	CASGLLAGRNEQFF	TGTGCTAGTGGTTTGTTAGCGGGACGTAATGAGCAGTTCTTC
TRBV5-4	-	TRBJ1-1	few	CASSLRLGGSTEAFF	TGTGCCAGCAGCTTAAGACTGGGAGGGAGCACTGAAGCTTTCTTT
TRBV28	-	TRBJ2-6	-	CASSSPGSEETLRANVLTF	TGTGCCAGCAGTTCCCCAGGTAGCGAGGAAACGTTAAGGGCCAACGTCCTGACTTTC
TRBV27	-	TRBJ2-7	few	CASSQGAYEQYF	TGTGCCAGCAGCCAAGGGGCCTACGAGCAGTACTTC
TRBV4-1	TRBD2	TRBJ2-5	-	CASSQGVTSGGQETQYF	TGCGCCAGCAGCCAAGGAGTCACTAGCGGAGGACAAGAGACCCAGTACTTC
TRBV11-2	-	TRBJ2-5	-	CASSLGHFLEETQYF	TGTGCCAGCAGCTTAGGGCATTTCTTGGAAGAGACCCAGTACTTC
TRBV9	-	TRBJ2-3	-	CASSPGLNTQYF	TGTGCCAGCAGCCCAGGACTAAATACGCAGTATTTT
TRBV15	-	TRBJ1-5	-	CATSRDLASNQPQHF	TGTGCCACCAGCAGAGATTTAGCTAGCAATCAGCCCCAGCATTTT
TRBV14	-	TRBJ2-2	-	CASSQSASDTGELFF	TGTGCCAGCAGCCAGTCCGCTAGCGACACCGGGGAGCTGTTTTTT
TRBV7-9	-	TRBJ2-7	-	CASSLGRDYEQYF	TGTGCCAGCAGCTTAGGCAGGGACTACGAGCAGTACTTC
TRBV28	TRBD1	TRBJ2-7	-	CASSLYKQTGVGYEQYF	TGTGCCAGCAGTTTATATAAGCAAACAGGGGTCGGCTACGAGCAGTACTTC
TRBV6-5	-	TRBJ2-1	few	CASSPRGDNEQFF	TGTGCCAGCAGTCCTCGGGGTGACAATGAGCAGTTCTTC
TRBV6-1	-	TRBJ2-5	-	CASKAQETQYF	TGTGCCAGCAAAGCACAAGAGACCCAGTACTTC
TRBV9	-	TRBJ2-3	few	CASSAGGTSRTDTQYF	TGTGCCAGCAGCGCCGGTGGGACTTCGCGCACAGATACGCAGTATTTT
TRBV29-1	-	TRBJ2-7	-	CSIRGVLSYEQYF	TGCAGCATTCGCGGGGTTTTATCCTACGAGCAGTACTTC
TRBV28	-	TRBJ1-4	-	CASSFSESGEKLFF	TGTGCCAGCAGTTTTTCGGAGTCGGGAGAAAAACTGTTTTTT
TRBV11-2	-	TRBJ1-4	-	CASSATGFANEKLFF	TGTGCCAGCAGCGCTACAGGGTTCGCTAATGAAAAACTGTTTTTT